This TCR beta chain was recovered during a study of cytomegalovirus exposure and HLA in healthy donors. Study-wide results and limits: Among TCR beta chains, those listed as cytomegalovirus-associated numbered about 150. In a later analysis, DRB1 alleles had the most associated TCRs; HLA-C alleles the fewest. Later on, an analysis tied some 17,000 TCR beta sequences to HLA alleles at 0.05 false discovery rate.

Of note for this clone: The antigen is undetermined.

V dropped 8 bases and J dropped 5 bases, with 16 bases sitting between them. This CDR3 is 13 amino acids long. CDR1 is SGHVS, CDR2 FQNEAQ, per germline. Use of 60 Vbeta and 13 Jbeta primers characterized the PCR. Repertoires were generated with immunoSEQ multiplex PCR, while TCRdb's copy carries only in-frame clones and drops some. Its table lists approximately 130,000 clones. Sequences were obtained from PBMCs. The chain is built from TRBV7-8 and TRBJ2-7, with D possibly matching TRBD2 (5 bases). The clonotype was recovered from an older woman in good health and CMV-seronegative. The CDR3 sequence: CASSQEVRDEQYF. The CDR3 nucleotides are TGTGCCAGCTCGCAGGAGGTTCGGGACGAGCAGTACTTC.